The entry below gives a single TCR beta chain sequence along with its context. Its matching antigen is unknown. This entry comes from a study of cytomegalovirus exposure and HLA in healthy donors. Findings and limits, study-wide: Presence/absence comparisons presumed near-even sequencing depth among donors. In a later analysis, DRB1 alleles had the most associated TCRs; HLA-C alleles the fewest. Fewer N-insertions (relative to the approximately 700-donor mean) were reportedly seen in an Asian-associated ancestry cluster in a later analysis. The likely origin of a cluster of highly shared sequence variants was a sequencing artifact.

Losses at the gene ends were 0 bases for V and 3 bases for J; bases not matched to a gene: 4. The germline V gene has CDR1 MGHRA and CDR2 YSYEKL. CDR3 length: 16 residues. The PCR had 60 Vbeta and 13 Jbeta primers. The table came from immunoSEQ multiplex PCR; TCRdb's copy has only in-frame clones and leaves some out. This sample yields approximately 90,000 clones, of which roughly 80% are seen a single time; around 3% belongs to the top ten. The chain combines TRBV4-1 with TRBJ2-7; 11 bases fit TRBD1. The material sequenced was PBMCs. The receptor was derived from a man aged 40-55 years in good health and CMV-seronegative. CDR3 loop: CASSQEGTGGIYEQYF. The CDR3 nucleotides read TGCGCCAGCAGCCAAGAGGGGACAGGGGGAATCTACGAGCAGTACTTC.